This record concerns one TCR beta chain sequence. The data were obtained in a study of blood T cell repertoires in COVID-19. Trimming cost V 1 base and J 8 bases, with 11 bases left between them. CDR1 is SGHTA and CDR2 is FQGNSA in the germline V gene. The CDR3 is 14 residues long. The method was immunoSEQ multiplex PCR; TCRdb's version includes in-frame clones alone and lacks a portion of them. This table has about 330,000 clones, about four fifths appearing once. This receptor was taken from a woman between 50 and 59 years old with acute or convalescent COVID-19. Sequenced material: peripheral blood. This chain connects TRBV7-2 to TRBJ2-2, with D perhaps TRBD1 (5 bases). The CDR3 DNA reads TGTGCCAGCAGCTTAGACAGGCGAACGGGGGAGCTGTTTTTT. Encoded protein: CASSLDRRTGELFF.